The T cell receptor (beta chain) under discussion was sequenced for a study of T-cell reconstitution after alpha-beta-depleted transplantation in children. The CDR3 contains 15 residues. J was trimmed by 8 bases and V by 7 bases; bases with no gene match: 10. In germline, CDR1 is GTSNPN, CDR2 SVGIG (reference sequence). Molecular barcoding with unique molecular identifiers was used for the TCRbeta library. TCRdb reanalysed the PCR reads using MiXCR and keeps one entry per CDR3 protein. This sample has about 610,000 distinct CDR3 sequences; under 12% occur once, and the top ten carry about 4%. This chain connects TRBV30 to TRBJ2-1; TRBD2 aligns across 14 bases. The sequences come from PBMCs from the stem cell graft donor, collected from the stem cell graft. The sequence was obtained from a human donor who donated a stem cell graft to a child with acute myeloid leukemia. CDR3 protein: CASTSGRASMYEQFF. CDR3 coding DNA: TGTGCCTCGACTAGCGGGAGGGCCAGTATGTATGAGCAGTTCTTC.